The 11 T cell receptor beta chains reported below all come from one sample, sequenced in a study of spatial heterogeneity in lung cancer (dated by TCRdb to between 2018 and 2021). The method was 5' RACE. Reads for this sample came from a NextSeq 500. TCRdb trimmed the raw reads at Q25, called clones with MiXCR and kept productive beta chains. Entries are consolidated by CDR3 protein sequence, retaining the most common genes and DNA. This sample has thousands of distinct CDR3 sequences in its table, and approximately 20% of those were observed once. The ten largest clones represent 20% to 25% of the sample. This specimen's time point label, per the study, means: sample taken at primary tumor resection. Whole RNA extracted from tumor and nontumor lung tissue, or from cryopreserved PBMC samples, was used for TCR sequencing without cell sorting. The sequencing here drew on normal lung tissue next to the tumor, taken at surgery. These receptors were taken from a male donor with early-stage non-small cell lung cancer.

Turning to this clonotype: Found in a library prepared for alpha chains, this beta chain is an off-target read, and its abundance has little meaning. V is TRBV6-5 and J is TRBJ1-1; 7 positions match TRBD1. Germline trimming cut 4 bases from V and 4 bases from J; bases unmatched to any gene: 6. The CDR3 has 14 amino acids. Looked up from germline, CDR1 is MNHEY and CDR2 is SVGAGI. CDR3 residues: CASSSGQVFTEAFF. CDR3 coding DNA: TGTGCCAGCAGTTCCGGACAGGTTTTCACTGAAGCTTTCTTT.

This clonotype is labeled as medium-sized. This beta chain appears as a stray read in a library generated for alpha chains; its size is not informative. This rearrangement joins TRBV20-1 to TRBJ2-6, with a weak D call TRBD2 (5 bases). This CDR3 contains 15 residues. Germline V gene sequence: CDR1 DFQATT, CDR2 SNEGSKA (reference sequence). Deletions cut 0 bases from V and 1 base from J, with 7 bases between. In nucleotides, the CDR3 is TGCAGTGCTAGAGATCGAGGGTCTGGGGCCAACGTCCTGACTTTC. Translated, it gives CSARDRGSGANVLTF.

This clonotype was recorded only once. Within a library made for alpha chains, this beta chain is off target, and its count is uninformative. The chain combines TRBV6-6 with TRBJ2-5; 8 nucleotides align to TRBD2. The J segment lost 5 bases and the V segment lost 2 bases, leaving 7 bases of the junction unmatched. The germline V gene has CDR1 MNHNY and CDR2 SVGAGI (reference sequence). This CDR3 contains 15 residues. CDR3 nucleotide sequence: TGTGCCAGCAGTTACCCGGGACTAGGAGCGGAGACCCAGTACTTC. This sequence encodes CASSYPGLGAETQYF.

This clonotype was seen at least ten times. Because the library targeted alpha chains, this beta chain is an off-target read whose size means little. V gene TRBV3-1 combines with J gene TRBJ2-2, with 10 bases lining up with TRBD2. CDR1 and CDR2 (germline): LGHDT, YNNKEL (reference sequence). The CDR3 has 19 amino acids. V was pared by 0 bases and J by 3 bases, with 10 bases of the junction left unmatched. CDR3: CASSQEFGLAGVDTGELFF. CDR3 bases: TGTGCCAGCAGCCAAGAATTCGGGCTAGCGGGAGTGGACACCGGGGAGCTGTTTTTT.

In its sample, this clonotype is large. Since the library was made to target alpha chains, this beta chain is a stray read and its abundance is not meaningful. The chain has TRBV28 and TRBJ2-2, with TRBD2 as a possible D gene (5 bases). This CDR3 has 14 amino acids. CDR1 is MDHEN and CDR2 is SYDVKM in the germline V gene. V shed 2 bases and J shed 4 bases, with 8 bases lying between them. CDR3 sequence reads: CASSLGGSTGELFF. The CDR3 DNA reads TGTGCCAGCAGTTTAGGTGGGAGCACCGGGGAGCTGTTTTTT.

This clonotype is categorized as medium-sized (0.01 to 0.1%). The library was prepared for alpha chains; this beta chain is a stray read, so its frequency means little. The V and J genes are TRBV11-2 and TRBJ2-2; D unclear. CDR3 length: 15 amino acids. Germline V gene lookup returns CDR1 SGHAT and CDR2 FQNNGV. V was cut by 2 bases and J by 5 bases, with 12 bases left in between. Written as DNA, the CDR3 is TGTGCCAGCAGCTTACGCCCGCAGGAAACCGGGGAGCTGTTTTTT. The encoded protein is CASSLRPQETGELFF.

This clonotype was counted only a few times. This beta chain is a stray read from a library made for alpha chains; its abundance is not meaningful. The V call is TRBV5-1, the J call TRBJ2-3; TRBD2 matches 11 bases. Germline V gene sequence: CDR1 SGHRS, CDR2 YFSETQ. This CDR3 has 17 residues. The V gene end was trimmed by 0 bases and the J gene end by 5 bases; junction bases not matched to a gene: 8. DNA for the CDR3: TGCGCCAGCAGCTTGGAACTACTAGCGGGAGTTGTAGATACGCAGTATTTT. Protein product: CASSLELLAGVVDTQYF.

A word on this clonotype: A library prepared for alpha chains yielded this beta chain as an off-target read; its size is of little meaning. The rearrangement joins TRBV5-1 to TRBJ2-2; unclear D gene. Trimming removed 1 base from V and 6 bases from J, with 1 base in between. CDR1 and CDR2 (germline): SGHRS, YFSETQ. The CDR3 is made up of 11 amino acids. CDR3 residues: CASSLSGELFF. CDR3 DNA: TGCGCCAGCAGCTTGTCCGGGGAGCTGTTTTTT.

By sample share, this clonotype is medium-sized (0.01 to 0.1%). This beta chain came through as a stray read in a library set up for alpha chains, and its size says little. V is TRBV28 and J is TRBJ1-5, with no clear D. CDR1 is MDHEN and CDR2 is SYDVKM in the germline V gene. The CDR3 sequence is 15 residues long. V was clipped by 6 bases and J by 3 bases, with 15 bases between them. DNA for the CDR3: TGTGCCAGCAGGGTGGGTGGCACAGTCAATCAGCCCCAGCATTTT. As protein: CASRVGGTVNQPQHF.

On this clonotype itself: Little can be read into the size of this beta chain, an off-target read in a library designed for alpha chains. The chain links TRBV3-1 to TRBJ2-1, with 10 bases that match TRBD2. The length of the CDR3 is 16 residues. Germline CDR1 and CDR2: LGHDT and YNNKEL (reference sequence). V trimming: 0 bases; J trimming: 8 bases; junction bases outside the gene matches: 7. The CDR3 here is CASSQERAGGLHEQFF. The CDR3 bases are TGTGCCAGCAGCCAAGAGAGAGCGGGAGGGCTTCATGAGCAGTTCTTC.

This clonotype counts as medium-sized. This beta chain is an off-target read within a library intended for alpha chains, so its frequency means little. The chain combines TRBV19 with TRBJ1-5, with a weak D call TRBD1 (6 bases). The CDR3 sequence is 14 residues long. Germline values: CDR1 LNHDA, CDR2 SQIVND (reference sequence). V was pared by 4 bases and J by 3 bases, with 10 bases between. The CDR3 sequence: CASSRGHDNQPQHF. CDR3 nucleotides: TGTGCCAGTAGTAGGGGGCATGACAATCAGCCCCAGCATTTT.